The source of this TCR beta chain is a study of blood T cell repertoires in COVID-19. Study context: COVID-19 samples, acute and convalescent, were from the United States, Italy and Spain. The analysed material was cDNA or gDNA that came from T cells, B-cell-depleted T cells, or PBMCs.

Per the authors' pipeline: Amplified reference gene primers provided the basis for estimating nucleated cell counts. The repertoire was sequenced with immunoSEQ multiplex PCR; TCRdb's copy has only in-frame clones and lacks some. D and trimming come from the DNA, and the V and J calls and clone size come from that table. The sample comprises some 230,000 clones, 80% to 85% of which are singletons, and around 2% rests with the top ten. The V gene's germline CDR1 is ENHRY and CDR2 SYGVKD. V lost 0 bases and J lost 3, with 8 bases in between. The CDR3 consists of 14 residues. This clone was picked up a small number of times.

Material: peripheral blood. The source is a woman aged 55-75 years with acute or convalescent COVID-19. This chain joins TRBV10-3 and TRBJ1-2, with a weak D call TRBD1 (6 bases). This CDR3 reads CAISESGQYYGYTF. The CDR3 DNA reads as TGTGCCATCAGTGAGTCCGGACAGTACTATGGCTACACCTTC.